These 26 T cell receptor beta chains share one sample of origin, sequenced in a study of beta chain features in type 1 diabetes. Expressed TCRB transcripts were sequenced, since all the RNA that had been isolated was reverse transcribed. Clones were sequenced by immunoSEQ multiplex PCR, and TCRdb holds only the in-frame ones, with some missing. The sample has 300,000 to 350,000 clones; roughly a fifth are singletons. Sequenced input: naive CD4+ T cells from blood. All receptors come from a woman under 30 in good health.

This clone occurred a few times. The chain employs TRBV19 and TRBJ1-2, with D possibly TRBD1 on 6 matching bases. The V end lost 6 bases, the J end lost 4 bases, and 12 bases lay between the germline ends. Germline CDR1 is LNHDA and CDR2 is SQIVND (reference sequence). This CDR3 is 13 amino acids long. As DNA, the CDR3 is TGTGCCAGTAGGGCAGGGGCTGCCTATGGCTACACCTTC. This codes for CASRAGAAYGYTF.

V and J are TRBV18 and TRBJ2-7; TRBD1 matches 10 bases. This CDR3 is 15 amino acids long. Losses at the gene ends were 3 bases for V and 5 bases for J; bases not matched to a gene: 7. CDR1 and CDR2 from the germline V gene are KGHSH and LQKENI. CDR3 residues: CASSPRQGAGDEQYF. As DNA, the CDR3 is TGTGCCAGCTCACCGAGACAGGGGGCTGGCGACGAGCAGTACTTC.

CDR3 coding DNA: TGTGCCAGCGCCTGGGACAGGAATACCTACGAGCAGTACTTC. Translating gives CASAWDRNTYEQYF. The chain employs TRBV27 and TRBJ2-7; 8 positions match TRBD1. The V gene end was trimmed by 8 bases and the J gene end by 2 bases; junction bases not matched to a gene: 8. This CDR3 has 14 amino acids. The germline V gene has CDR1 MNHEY and CDR2 SMNVEV (reference sequence).

The chain is built from TRBV5-4 and TRBJ1-2; 8 nucleotides align to TRBD1. There are 17 residues in the CDR3. After removal of 3 bases from V and 5 bases from J, the junction contained 15 bases not matched to a gene. The germline V gene encodes CDR1 SGHNT and CDR2 YYREEE (reference sequence). The CDR3 DNA follows: TGTGCCAGCAGCTCACAAGGACAGGGACCCAAAGGGTATGGCTACACCTTC. Protein sequence: CASSSQGQGPKGYGYTF.

The chain uses TRBV18 and TRBJ1-2, with 7 bases fitting TRBD1. CDR1 is KGHSH, CDR2 LQKENI, per germline. V lost 4 bases and J lost 6; bases outside the gene matches: 2. CDR3 size: 12 residues. The CDR3 protein is CASSRQGNGYTF. The CDR3 bases are TGTGCCAGCTCACGACAGGGAAATGGCTACACCTTC. The whole variable domain, filled in from reference TRBV18 and TRBJ1-2, reads NAGVMQNPRHLVRRRGQEARLRCSPMKGHSHVYWYRQLPEEGLKFMVYLQKENIIDESGMPKERFSAEFPKEGPSILRIQQVVRGDSAAYFCASSRQGNGYTFGSGTRLTVV.

The chain combines TRBV6-6 with TRBJ2-7; D possibly corresponds to TRBD2 (6 bases). This CDR3 comprises 14 residues. The V end lost 7 bases, the J end lost 4 bases, and 17 bases lay between the germline ends. Germline assignment: CDR1 MNHNY and CDR2 SVGAGI (reference sequence). The CDR3 protein is CASTTDLARYEQYF. The DNA of the CDR3 is TGTGCCAGCACCACTGACCTAGCGCGGTACGAGCAGTACTTC.

The CDR3 protein is CASSSPGDGYTF. The CDR3 coding sequence is TGCGCCAGCAGCTCCCCCGGGGATGGCTACACCTTC. The chain uses TRBV5-1 and TRBJ1-2; D is undetermined. Trimming left V 3 bases short and J 6 bases short, with 9 bases between. The CDR3 is made up of 12 amino acids. CDR1 is SGHRS, CDR2 YFSETQ, per germline.

J is TRBJ1-1 and V is TRBV19, with 9 positions matching TRBD1. Germline V lookup: CDR1 LNHDA, CDR2 SQIVND (reference sequence). J gave up 4 bases and V 5 bases, and 11 bases lay outside the gene matches. There are 16 residues in the CDR3. For the CDR3, the DNA is TGTGCCAGTAGTCCCCGACAGGGGGTTGGCGTCACTGAAGCTTTCTTT. Its translation: CASSPRQGVGVTEAFF.

The gene calls are TRBV7-9 and TRBJ2-7, with D possibly matching TRBD1 (6 bases). V lost 3 bases and J 1 base, leaving 10 bases between the germline ends. This CDR3 contains 14 residues. Germline CDR1 and CDR2: SEHNR and FQNEAQ (reference sequence). CDR3 region: CASSFDRRSYEQYF. The DNA for the CDR3 is TGTGCCAGCAGCTTCGACAGGAGGTCCTACGAGCAGTACTTC.

Only a few counts were recorded for this clone. J is TRBJ1-4 and V is TRBV7-9; D may be TRBD1 (5 bases). CDR1 is SEHNR, CDR2 FQNEAQ, per germline (reference sequence). Trimming left V 4 bases short and J 4 bases short, with 13 bases between. The CDR3 extends over 15 amino acids. For the CDR3, the DNA is TGTGCCAGCAGCTCAGGAAGACAGTTTAATGAAAAACTGTTTTTT. As protein: CASSSGRQFNEKLFF.

This chain uses TRBV13 with TRBJ2-3; the match to TRBD1 covers 7 bases. CDR1 is PRHDT, CDR2 FYEKMQ, per germline (reference sequence). J lost 0 bases, V lost 5 bases, and 5 bases had no gene match. The CDR3 consists of 15 residues. In nucleotides, the CDR3 is TGTGCCAGCAGCATATACAGGGGAAGCACAGATACGCAGTATTTT. This translates into CASSIYRGSTDTQYF.

The chain joins TRBV30 to TRBJ1-5, with D perhaps matching TRBD1 (5 bases). The CDR3 is 12 residues long. Germline V gene data show CDR1 as GTSNPN and CDR2 as SVGIG (reference sequence). V gave up 5 bases and J gave up 4 bases, with 9 bases separating them. The CDR3 loop reads CAWSRDNQPQHF. In nucleotides, the CDR3 is TGTGCCTGGTCCAGGGATAATCAGCCCCAGCATTTT.

The chain carries TRBV7-2 and TRBJ2-5, with 8 bases matching TRBD1. The V and J ends lost 1 base and 0 bases, in that order; junction bases with no gene match: 4. This CDR3 is 16 amino acids long. Germline V gene data show CDR1 as SGHTA and CDR2 as FQGNSA. CDR3 protein: CASSLGTGSYQETQYF. CDR3 DNA sequence: TGTGCCAGCAGCTTAGGGACAGGGTCCTACCAAGAGACCCAGTACTTC.

This chain uses TRBV18 with TRBJ2-7, with 9 nucleotides matching TRBD2. V shed 3 bases and J 7 bases; nucleotides not matched to a gene: 10. Germline CDR1 is KGHSH and CDR2 is LQKENI. The CDR3 is made up of 15 amino acids. CDR3 sequence: CASSPASGGLGEQYF. The CDR3 DNA is TGTGCCAGCTCACCGGCGAGCGGGGGGCTGGGGGAGCAGTACTTC.

The chain links TRBV30 to TRBJ2-7; the match to TRBD2 covers 7 bases. The CDR3 totals 13 residues. Germline loops: CDR1 GTSNPN, CDR2 SVGIG (reference sequence). Trimming at V came to 3 bases and at J to 3 bases, leaving 5 bases not matched to a gene. CDR3 amino acids: CAWSPAGFYEQYF. The CDR3, as DNA: TGTGCCTGGAGCCCAGCGGGATTCTACGAGCAGTACTTC.

This clone has more than one count but fewer than ten. V is TRBV11-1 and J is TRBJ2-6; maybe TRBD1 (5 bases). Germline V lookup: CDR1 SGHAT, CDR2 FQDESV (reference sequence). This CDR3 region has 15 residues. The V gene lost 6 bases and the J gene lost 0 bases, with 9 bases spanning the gap. DNA for the CDR3: TGTGCCAGCAGGCCTCAGGGCTCTGGGGCCAACGTCCTGACTTTC. This sequence encodes CASRPQGSGANVLTF.

The chain combines TRBV7-2 with TRBJ2-3, with 7 bases fitting TRBD2. Losses at the gene ends were 5 bases for V and 1 base for J; bases not matched to a gene: 9. This CDR3 has 16 amino acids. Per germline, CDR1 SGHTA and CDR2 FQGNSA. The DNA for the CDR3 is TGTGCCAGCAGCCTTGGGCCTAGCGGACGCACAGATACGCAGTATTTT. As protein: CASSLGPSGRTDTQYF. Variable domain in full (rest from reference TRBV7-2 and TRBJ2-3): GAGVSQSPSNKVTEKGKDVELRCDPISGHTALYWYRQSLGQGLEFLIYFQGNSAPDKSGLPSDRFSAERTGGSVSTLTIQRTQQEDSAVYLCASSLGPSGRTDTQYFGPGTRLTVL.

This clone was seen only a few times. The gene calls are TRBV18 and TRBJ2-1; D might be TRBD2 (6 bases). Germline CDR1 and CDR2: KGHSH and LQKENI. Between the trimmed V and J ends, which lost 5 bases and 10 bases, there was a span of 9 bases. The CDR3 has 11 residues. The CDR3: CASSGGTEQFF. The CDR3 DNA sequence: TGTGCCAGCTCAGGAGGGACGGAGCAGTTCTTC.

V gene TRBV18 combines with J gene TRBJ2-1, with D possibly matching TRBD2 (5 bases). CDR1 is KGHSH and CDR2 is LQKENI in the germline V gene. The CDR3 contains 16 residues. Trimming pared 5 bases from V and 0 bases from J, leaving 14 bases between. The DNA of the CDR3 is TGTGCCAGCTCAGTAAGAAGCGGAAACTCCTACAATGAGCAGTTCTTC. Translating it yields CASSVRSGNSYNEQFF.

This chain links TRBV6-5 with TRBJ2-3, with 7 bases identical to TRBD1. This CDR3 contains 16 residues. V shed 0 bases, J shed 2 bases, and the junction held 5 bases outside the gene matches. Germline V gene sequence: CDR1 MNHEY, CDR2 SVGAGI. CDR3 DNA sequence: TGTGCCAGCAGTTACTCGAATACAGGGGCCACAGATACGCAGTATTTT. It translates to CASSYSNTGATDTQYF.

This clone was detected a few times. The V and J genes are TRBV11-1 and TRBJ2-5; possibly TRBD1 for D (6 bases). Germline CDR1 is SGHAT and CDR2 is FQDESV (reference sequence). The CDR3 extends over 14 amino acids. V lost 5 bases and J lost 2, with 12 bases in between. CDR3 coding DNA: TGTGCCAGCAGCACCAGGACAGCACAAGAGACCCAGTACTTC. It encodes CASSTRTAQETQYF. The complete variable domain, with remaining parts taken from reference TRBV11-1 and TRBJ2-5, reads EAEVAQSPRYKITEKSQAVAFWCDPISGHATLYWYRQILGQGPELLVQFQDESVVDDSQLPKDRFSAERLKGVDSTLKIQPAELGDSAMYLCASSTRTAQETQYFGPGTRLLVL.

The chain recombines TRBV4-2 with TRBJ2-7, with 10 bases matching TRBD1. J lost 0 bases, V lost 1 base, and 3 bases had no gene match. The CDR3 covers 16 residues. Germline assignment: CDR1 LGHNA and CDR2 YNFKEQ. The CDR3 reads CASSQGRQGASYEQYF. The CDR3 DNA follows: TGTGCCAGCAGCCAAGGGAGACAGGGGGCCTCCTACGAGCAGTACTTC.

Written as DNA, the CDR3 is TGTGCCAGCAGCAGAGGACTAGCGTTCTACGAGCAGTACTTC. Amino acid sequence: CASSRGLAFYEQYF. The rearrangement uses TRBV7-2 and TRBJ2-7, with TRBD2 matching over 9 bases. With V trimmed by 5 bases and J by 3 bases, 5 bases remained unmatched. CDR3 length equals 14 residues. Germline V gives CDR1 SGHTA, CDR2 FQGNSA.

The rearrangement joins TRBV2 to TRBJ2-7; unclear D gene. This CDR3 has 12 residues. Trimming cost V 3 bases and J 4 bases, with 7 bases left between them. CDR1 and CDR2 (germline): SNHLY, FYNNEI. This CDR3 is CASSDGPYEQYF. The CDR3 DNA reads as TGTGCCAGCAGTGATGGGCCGTACGAGCAGTACTTC.

In this sample, this clone turned up a few times. The V and J genes are TRBV5-4 and TRBJ1-2; D is uncertain. CDR3 size: 14 residues. With 6 bases removed from V and 2 bases from J, the gap between germline ends came to 14 bases. Per germline, CDR1 SGHNT and CDR2 YYREEE (reference sequence). CDR3 residues: CASTRAGLNYGYTF. In DNA form, the CDR3 reads TGTGCCAGCACCCGAGCGGGGTTAAACTATGGCTACACCTTC. Filled out from reference TRBV5-4 and TRBJ1-2, the complete variable domain reads ETGVTQSPTHLIKTRGQQVTLRCSSQSGHNTVSWYQQALGQGPQFIFQYYREEENGRGNFPPRFSGLQFPNYSSELNVNALELDDSALYLCASTRAGLNYGYTFGSGTRLTVV.

This clone came up a few times. V usage is TRBV11-2 and J usage is TRBJ2-1; 10 bases align to TRBD2. Germline CDR1 and CDR2: SGHAT and FQNNGV. V lost 8 bases, J lost 6 bases, and 7 bases stayed unmatched. The CDR3 contains 14 residues. CDR3 protein: CASSWLAGVNEQFF. The CDR3 bases are TGTGCCAGCTCCTGGCTAGCGGGAGTCAATGAGCAGTTCTTC.